This T cell receptor (beta chain) was captured by sequencing in a study of CD8+ T cells in alopecia areata. General study findings and limits: Researchers report lesional scalp, most notably alopecia totalis/universalis, outstripped normal scalp in clonality. Scalp sequencing captures resident alphabeta T cells of normal skin too.

Extraction of RNA preceded its reverse transcription into cDNA, which served as the sequencing template. Here immunoSEQ multiplex PCR was the method, and the copy in TCRdb shows in-frame clones only, minus some. The sample has over 150,000 clones, roughly 60% seen once; the top ten hold over 1.5%. This clone was detected only once. Its antigen is not identified. A junction end diverges from the germline sequence, so it may reflect a read error. The sequencing here drew on CD4+ T cells sorted from blood, taken at week 0. The sequence was collected from a human donor with alopecia areata.

The CDR3 coding sequence is TGTGCGGCCACTGAGGAGGGCAAACAACTCTTT. The encoded protein is CAATEEGKQLF. V is TRBV7-9 and J is TRBJ2-3; possible D gene TRBD2, 6 bases. The CDR3 is 11 residues long. Germline lookup yields CDR1 SEHNR and CDR2 FQNEAQ (reference sequence).